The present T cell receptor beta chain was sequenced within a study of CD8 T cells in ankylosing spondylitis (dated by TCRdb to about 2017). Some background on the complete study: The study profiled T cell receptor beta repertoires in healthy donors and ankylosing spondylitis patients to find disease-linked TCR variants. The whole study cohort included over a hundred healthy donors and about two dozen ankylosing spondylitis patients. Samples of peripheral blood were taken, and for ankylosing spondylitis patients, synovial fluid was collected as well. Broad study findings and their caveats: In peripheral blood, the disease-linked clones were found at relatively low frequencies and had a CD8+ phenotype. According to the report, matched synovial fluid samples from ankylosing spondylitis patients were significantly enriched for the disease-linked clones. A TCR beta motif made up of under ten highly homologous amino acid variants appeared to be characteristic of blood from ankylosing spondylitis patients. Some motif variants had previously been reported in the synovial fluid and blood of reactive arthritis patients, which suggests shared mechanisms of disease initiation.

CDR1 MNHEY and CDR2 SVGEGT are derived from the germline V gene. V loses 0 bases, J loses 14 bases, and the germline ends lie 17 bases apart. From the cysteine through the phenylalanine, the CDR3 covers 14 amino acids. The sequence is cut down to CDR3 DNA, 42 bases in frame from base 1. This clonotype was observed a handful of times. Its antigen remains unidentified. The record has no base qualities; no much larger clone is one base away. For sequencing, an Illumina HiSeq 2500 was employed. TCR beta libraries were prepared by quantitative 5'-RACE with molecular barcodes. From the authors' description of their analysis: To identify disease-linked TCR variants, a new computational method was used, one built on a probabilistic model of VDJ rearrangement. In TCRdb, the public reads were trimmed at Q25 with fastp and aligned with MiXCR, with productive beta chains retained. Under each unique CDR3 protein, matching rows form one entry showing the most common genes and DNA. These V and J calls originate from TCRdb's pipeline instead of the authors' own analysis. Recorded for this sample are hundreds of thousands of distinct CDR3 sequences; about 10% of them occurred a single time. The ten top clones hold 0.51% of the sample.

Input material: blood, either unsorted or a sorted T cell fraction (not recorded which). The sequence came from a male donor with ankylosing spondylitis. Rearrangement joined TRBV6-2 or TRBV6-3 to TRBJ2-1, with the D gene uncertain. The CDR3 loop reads CASSYSKGSRSEFF. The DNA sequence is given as TGTGCCAGCAGTTACTCGAAGGGCAGCAGAAGTGAGTTCTTC.